Below, 23 T cell receptor beta chains from the same sample are listed, as sequenced in a study of T cells in narcolepsy (dated by TCRdb to 2016 to 2019). Libraries were constructed by the immunoSEQ multiplex PCR assay. Held by TCRdb, this immuneACCESS table contains in-frame sequences only and omits some clones. Under half of the omission traces to an unresolved V gene where checked; the cause of the rest is unknown. Within this sample are under 40,000 clones, with around 86% of them counted one time only. Jointly, the top ten make up 0.66% of the sample. Sequencing was performed on memory (CD45RA-) CD4+ T cells from blood. The cell subset or site label on this specimen signifies: memory T cells sorted ex vivo from peripheral blood. These receptors came from a human donor in good health.

J is TRBJ2-7 and V is TRBV18; TRBD1 matches 7 bases. V shed 3 bases and J 1 base; nucleotides not matched to a gene: 6. There are 15 residues in the CDR3. The germline V gene encodes CDR1 KGHSH and CDR2 LQKENI. Here the CDR3 DNA reads TGTGCCAGCTCACCTGGACAGGTGTCTTCCTACGAGCAGTACTTC. Translated: CASSPGQVSSYEQYF.

Of note for this clone: The identical CDR3 is also encoded by other nucleotide sequences in the sample. This chain connects TRBV2 to TRBJ1-5, with D possibly being TRBD1 (6 bases). The germline V and J ends were trimmed by 6 bases and 9 bases, with 21 bases remaining between them. The germline V gene has CDR1 SNHLY and CDR2 FYNNEI. The CDR3 runs to 15 residues. DNA for the CDR3: TGTGCCAGCAGCGCGGGGGGGTTGGGGGCTCGGCCCCAGCATTTT. This gives the protein CASSAGGLGARPQHF.

J is TRBJ2-7 and V is TRBV7-6; D not resolved. This CDR3 is 13 amino acids long. Germline CDR1 and CDR2: SGHVS and FNYEAQ. Trimming cost V 5 bases and J 7 bases, with 15 bases left between them. In DNA, the CDR3 is TGTGCCAGCAGCGCCAAGGTGGCGTCGGAGCAGTACTTC. Translating it yields CASSAKVASEQYF. The full variable domain, completed using reference TRBV7-6 and TRBJ2-7, is GAGVSQSPRYKVTKRGQDVALRCDPISGHVSLYWYRQALGQGPEFLTYFNYEAQQDKSGLPNDRFSAERPEGSISTLTIQRTEQRDSAMYRCASSAKVASEQYFGPGTRLTVT.

The CDR3 loop reads CASSFAGGYNSPLHF. The CDR3 DNA sequence: TGTGCCAGCAGTTTTGCAGGGGGCTATAATTCACCCCTCCACTTT. The V and J genes are TRBV28 and TRBJ1-6, with 7 bases identical to TRBD1. Germline CDR1 reads MDHEN; CDR2 reads SYDVKM. V lost 3 bases to trimming and J lost 3 bases; unmatched junction nucleotides: 2. The CDR3 loop spans 15 amino acids.

V gene TRBV10-2 combines with J gene TRBJ2-3; TRBD1 aligns across 7 bases. Per the germline V gene, CDR1 is WSHSY and CDR2 is SAAADI. The CDR3 consists of 12 residues. CDR3 nucleotides: TGCGTTTCGGCACAGGGGACAGATACGCAGTATTTT. Encoded protein: CVSAQGTDTQYF.

This chain uses TRBV14 with TRBJ1-2, with D possibly being TRBD1 (6 bases). The CDR3 runs to 14 residues. CDR1 and CDR2 from the germline V gene are SGHDN and FVKESK. V was shortened by 2 bases and J by 8 bases, with 15 bases between the two germline ends. The CDR3 region is CASSQTQGGEGYTF. CDR3 coding DNA: TGTGCCAGCAGCCAAACACAGGGCGGGGAAGGCTACACCTTC.

This clone was found a few times. The CDR3 DNA sequence: TGTGCCAGCAGTGATCTGTTCGGCAATCAGCCCCAGCATTTT. This codes for CASSDLFGNQPQHF. The chain combines TRBV6-1 with TRBJ1-5; D is unresolved. The CDR3 runs 14 residues. Germline CDR1 MNHNS, CDR2 SASEGT. V lost 3 bases and J lost 2, with 8 bases in between.

The chain recombines TRBV5-1 with TRBJ2-1; TRBD2 agrees at 15 bases. Germline V gene data show CDR1 as SGHRS and CDR2 as YFSETQ. J was trimmed by 7 bases and V by 4 bases; bases with no gene match: 6. The CDR3 totals 16 residues. Written as DNA, the CDR3 is TGCGCCAGCAGCATCGGACTAGCGGGGGGGCGGAATGAGCAGTTCTTC. This encodes CASSIGLAGGRNEQFF.

J is TRBJ2-5 and V is TRBV29-1; TRBD2 matches 8 bases. This CDR3 has 12 amino acids. From germline, CDR1 is SQVTM and CDR2 ANQGSEA. With 5 bases clipped from V and 10 bases from J, the junction kept 9 bases outside the gene matches. CDR3: CSVSPGTRDQYF. The DNA of the CDR3 is TGCAGCGTTAGCCCCGGGACTAGGGACCAGTACTTC.

The rearrangement joins TRBV29-1 to TRBJ1-1; D unresolved. The germline gives CDR1 SQVTM, CDR2 ANQGSEA. CDR3 size: 13 residues. V lost 5 bases and J 1 base, leaving 11 bases between the germline ends. The CDR3 DNA sequence: TGCAGCGTTCACCCGGACCGGAACACTGAAGCTTTCTTT. Its protein product is CSVHPDRNTEAFF.

The J gene is TRBJ2-7, the V gene TRBV2; 9 bases line up with TRBD1. Germline assignment: CDR1 SNHLY and CDR2 FYNNEI. The V and J ends lost 5 bases and 4 bases, in that order; junction bases with no gene match: 9. The CDR3 runs 15 residues. The DNA of the CDR3 is TGTGCCAGCAGTCCCGAGGACAGGGGAGAGTACGAGCAGTACTTC. Amino acids: CASSPEDRGEYEQYF.

The gene calls are TRBV11-2 and TRBJ1-6; 10 bases line up with TRBD1. V lost 5 bases to trimming and J lost 8 bases; unmatched junction nucleotides: 9. Per germline, CDR1 SGHAT and CDR2 FQNNGV. The CDR3 is 16 amino acids. This chain's CDR3 is CASSPDVGTGDSPLHF. The CDR3 nucleotides are TGTGCCAGCAGCCCAGACGTTGGGACAGGGGATTCACCCCTCCACTTT.

This sequence joins TRBV5-1 and TRBJ1-4; D unclear. Per germline, CDR1 SGHRS and CDR2 YFSETQ. Trimming stripped 2 bases from V and 1 base from J, with 6 bases between. The CDR3 consists of 14 residues. For the CDR3, the DNA is TGCGCCAGCAGCTTCGCGGGAACTAATGAAAAACTGTTTTTT. It encodes CASSFAGTNEKLFF.

This clone was counted a single time. This rearrangement joins TRBV5-6 to TRBJ2-3, with 8 bases fitting TRBD1. Per germline, CDR1 SGHDT and CDR2 YYEEEE. Trimming removed 4 bases from V and 2 bases from J; junction bases left unmatched: 6. This CDR3 region has 15 residues. DNA for the CDR3: TGTGCCAGCAGCCTCGAGGACAGGGCCACAGATACGCAGTATTTT. This encodes CASSLEDRATDTQYF. Together with reference TRBV5-6 and TRBJ2-3, the CDR3 gives the full variable domain: DAGVTQSPTHLIKTRGQQVTLRCSPKSGHDTVSWYQQALGQGPQFIFQYYEEEERQRGNFPDRFSGHQFPNYSSELNVNALLLGDSALYLCASSLEDRATDTQYFGPGTRLTVL.

The gene calls are TRBV6-5 and TRBJ2-7, with D uncertain. Germline V gene sequence: CDR1 MNHEY, CDR2 SVGAGI. This CDR3 is built from 10 residues. V lost 6 bases and J 6 bases, leaving 6 bases between the germline ends. For the CDR3, the DNA is TGTGCCAGCAGCCAAGTCGAGCAGTACTTC. Translated, it gives CASSQVEQYF.

In nucleotides, the CDR3 is TGTGCCACCCCCGGAACCGGGACGAACTATGGCTACACCTTC. It yields the protein CATPGTGTNYGYTF. This chain uses TRBV28 with TRBJ1-2, with D possibly TRBD1 on 5 matching bases. CDR3 length: 14 amino acids. Trimming took 10 bases from V and 2 from J, leaving 17 bases between them. CDR1 and CDR2 from the germline V gene are MDHEN and SYDVKM.

The rearrangement joins TRBV6-1 to TRBJ2-1, with 7 bases fitting TRBD2. Germline V gene lookup returns CDR1 MNHNS and CDR2 SASEGT. Germline trimming cut 6 bases from V and 2 bases from J; bases unmatched to any gene: 7. This CDR3 contains 15 residues. The CDR3 DNA sequence: TGTGCCAGCAGCTCGCGGGGGATAACCTACAATGAGCAGTTCTTC. Its translation: CASSSRGITYNEQFF.

The gene calls are TRBV18 and TRBJ1-2, with a tentative D call TRBD1 (6 bases). Trimming shortened V by 5 bases and J by 3 bases, and 7 bases separated the two germline ends. This CDR3 is 12 amino acids long. Germline V CDR1 and CDR2: KGHSH, LQKENI. In DNA form, the CDR3 reads TGTGCCAGCTCAAGGACAGACTATGGCTACACCTTC. Its protein is CASSRTDYGYTF.

This sequence joins TRBV15 and TRBJ2-7, with TRBD1 matching 8 bases. This CDR3 comprises 13 residues. Per the germline V gene, CDR1 is LNHNV and CDR2 is YYDKDF (reference sequence). V dropped 1 base and J dropped 6; count of bases not matched to a gene: 2. The CDR3: CATSRATGVEQYF. The CDR3 DNA reads TGTGCCACCAGCAGAGCGACAGGGGTCGAGCAGTACTTC.

V and J are TRBV7-9 and TRBJ2-5; maybe TRBD2 (6 bases). The V gene's germline CDR1 is SEHNR and CDR2 FQNEAQ (reference sequence). Trimming stripped 6 bases from V and 1 base from J, with 9 bases between. This CDR3 spans 13 amino acids. The CDR3 is CASSRGTQETQYF. The CDR3 bases are TGTGCCAGCAGTCGGGGGACCCAAGAGACCCAGTACTTC. The complete variable domain, with remaining parts taken from reference TRBV7-9 and TRBJ2-5, reads DTGVSQNPRHKITKRGQNVTFRCDPISEHNRLYWYRQTLGQGPEFLTYFQNEAQLEKSRLLSDRFSAERPKGSFSTLEIQRTEQGDSAMYLCASSRGTQETQYFGPGTRLLVL.

V usage is TRBV19 and J usage is TRBJ1-6; 8 bases are shared with TRBD1. Germline lookup yields CDR1 LNHDA and CDR2 SQIVND (reference sequence). With V trimmed by 2 bases and J by 6 bases, 6 bases remained unmatched. The CDR3 runs to 16 residues. CDR3 in DNA: TGTGCCAGTAGTATACAGGGGGCGGGAAGTAATTCACCCCTCCACTTT. Protein: CASSIQGAGSNSPLHF.

This clone was counted only a few times. This chain joins TRBV10-2 and TRBJ2-7; a possible D gene is TRBD2 (7 bases). V dropped 2 bases and J dropped 6 bases, with 14 bases sitting between them. This CDR3 has 14 amino acids. The germline V gene has CDR1 WSHSY and CDR2 SAAADI. This CDR3 is CASSERGGEGEQYV. DNA of the CDR3: TGCGCCAGCAGTGAGAGGGGGGGGGAAGGCGAGCAGTACGTC.

The chain employs TRBV9 and TRBJ1-3, with D uncertain. The CDR3 runs 17 residues. Germline V gives CDR1 SGDLS, CDR2 YYNGEE. V was clipped by 0 bases and J by 0 bases, with 13 bases between them. CDR3 DNA sequence: TGTGCCAGCAGCGTAGTAACCGGGTTGATCTCTGGAAACACCATATATTTT. Protein: CASSVVTGLISGNTIYF. Using reference TRBV9 and TRBJ1-3 for the parts outside the CDR3, the full variable domain is DSGVTQTPKHLITATGQRVTLRCSPRSGDLSVYWYQQSLDQGLQFLIQYYNGEERAKGNILERFSAQQFPDLHSELNLSSLELGDSALYFCASSVVTGLISGNTIYFGEGSWLTVV.